A selection of T cell receptor beta chains follows, all from one sample in a study of blood T cell repertoires in COVID-19. Some clones are missing from TCRdb's copy, which holds only in-frame ones; the method was immunoSEQ multiplex PCR. The table lists around 250,000 clones, around 90% of them singletons, with approximately 1.5% in the top ten. The sample comprised PBMCs or T cells enriched from blood (not recorded which). The source is a woman between 45 and 65 years old who had recovered from COVID-19. The CDR3 runs from the conserved cysteine through the conserved F or W. A D gene is named only where the DNA matches it firmly. Size is omitted from some rows. Given values are once, few, many or a class for expanded clones.

TRBV2	TRBJ1-1	TRBD1	NA	TGTGCCAGCATTCGGGACAGATTTGAAGCTTTCTTT	CASIRDRFEAFF
TRBV28	TRBJ2-7	NA	NA	TGTGCCAGCAGTTTATTGGGCGGGGGCTCCCTCTACGAGCAGTACTTC	CASSLLGGGSLYEQYF
TRBV3-1/TRBV3-2	TRBJ1-2	TRBD1	NA	TGTGCCAGCAGCCTGGGACAGGACTATGGCTACACCTTC	CASSLGQDYGYTF
TRBV6-1	TRBJ1-1	TRBD1	NA	TGTGCCAGCAGTGAGCCCCGGGACAGGGTCTTCTTT	CASSEPRDRVFF
TRBV5-1	TRBJ2-1	TRBD2	NA	TGCGCCAGCAGCCCCGGCGGGACTAGCGGGAGTCGCGGGTCCCTAAAGTACAATGAGCAGTTCTTC	CASSPGGTSGSRGSLKYNEQFF
TRBV18	TRBJ1-6	NA	few	TGTGCCAGCTCACCGGACATAGGGAATAATTCACCCCTCCACTTT	CASSPDIGNNSPLHF
TRBV28	TRBJ1-2	TRBD1	NA	TGTGCCAGCACCCTGGGGGAGACAGGGTTGGACTATGGCTACACCTTC	CASTLGETGLDYGYTF
TRBV10-3	TRBJ1-5	NA	NA	TGTGCCATCAGTGACAGGGGCAATCAGCCCCAGCATTTT	CAISDRGNQPQHF
TRBV27	TRBJ2-1	NA	NA	TGTGCCAGCAGTTTAGGGCATTTCTTC	CASSLGHFF
TRBV10-3	TRBJ2-3	NA	NA	TGTGCCATGGGGCAAACAGATACGCAGTATTTT	CAMGQTDTQYF
TRBV19	TRBJ2-7	TRBD2	once	TGTGCCACCTGCGGGGGTAAAAACGAGCAGTACTTC	CATCGGKNEQYF
TRBV3-1/TRBV3-2	TRBJ2-7	TRBD2	NA	TGTGCCAGCAGCGGCGGGAGCGGCCCCTACGAGCAGTACTTC	CASSGGSGPYEQYF
TRBV7-9	TRBJ1-4	NA	NA	TGTGCCAGCAGCTTGGGGGGTCAGGTAGAAAAACTGTTTTTT	CASSLGGQVEKLFF
TRBV18	TRBJ1-1	NA	few	TGTGCCAGCTCCCAGACGGGGGGGAACACTGAAGCTTTCTTT	CASSQTGGNTEAFF
TRBV5-1	TRBJ2-3	TRBD2	NA	TGCGCCAGCAGCCCGACTAGCGGGAGGGCCGCGACAGATACGCAGTATTTT	CASSPTSGRAATDTQYF